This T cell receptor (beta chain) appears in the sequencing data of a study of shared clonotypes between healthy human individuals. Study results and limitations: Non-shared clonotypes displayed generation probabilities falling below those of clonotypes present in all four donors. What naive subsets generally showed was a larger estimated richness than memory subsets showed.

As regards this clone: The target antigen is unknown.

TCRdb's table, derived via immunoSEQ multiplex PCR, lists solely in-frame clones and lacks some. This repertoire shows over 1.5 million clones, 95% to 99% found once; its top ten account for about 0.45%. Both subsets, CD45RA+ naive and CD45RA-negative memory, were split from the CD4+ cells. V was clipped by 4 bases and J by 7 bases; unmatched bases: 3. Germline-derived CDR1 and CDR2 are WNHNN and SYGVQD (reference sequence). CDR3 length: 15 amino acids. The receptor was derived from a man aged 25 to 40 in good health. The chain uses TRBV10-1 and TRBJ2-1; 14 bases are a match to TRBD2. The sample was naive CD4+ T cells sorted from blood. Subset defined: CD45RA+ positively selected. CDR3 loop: CASSGLAGGHNEQFF. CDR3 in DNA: TGCGCCAGCAGTGGACTAGCGGGAGGGCATAATGAGCAGTTCTTC.